This is a list of T cell receptor beta chains from one sample in a study of Ad26.COV2.S vaccination and SARS-CoV-2 variants. Clones were read by immunoSEQ multiplex PCR, and TCRdb kept only the in-frame ones, dropping some. Of hundreds of thousands of clones detected, roughly 84% appear once; the ten largest clones hold roughly 3.1%. The source was peripheral blood, collected in a trial of Ad26.COV2.S vaccine versus placebo. These receptors were taken from a person aged 18-60 years who received the Ad26.COV2.S COVID-19 vaccine or a placebo. Both conserved end residues are part of each CDR3. The D gene is left open where the match is weak. Not every row has a clone size; where given, it reads once, few, many or a size class.

V: TRBV25-1
D: .
size: .
J: TRBJ2-1
CDR3: CASSGGGFYNEQFF
DNA: TGTGCCAGCAGTGGCGGAGGCTTCTACAATGAGCAGTTCTTC

V: TRBV19
D: .
size: few
J: TRBJ2-7
CDR3: CASSPTQGSYEQYF
DNA: TGTGCCAGTAGCCCCACACAGGGATCCTACGAGCAGTACTTC

V: TRBV11-2
D: .
size: once
J: TRBJ1-2
CDR3: CASSQTGANYGYTF
DNA: TGTGCCAGCAGCCAAACCGGGGCAAACTATGGCTACACCTTC

V: TRBV7-8
D: TRBD2
size: .
J: TRBJ2-3
CDR3: CASSRAGGSDTQYF
DNA: TGTGCCAGCAGCCGAGCGGGGGGTTCCGATACGCAGTATTTT

V: TRBV4-3
D: .
size: few
J: TRBJ1-2
CDR3: CASSQDWGANYGYTF
DNA: TGCGCCAGCAGCCAAGATTGGGGGGCAAACTATGGCTACACCTTC

V: TRBV2
D: .
size: .
J: TRBJ1-5
CDR3: CASERENSNQPQHF
DNA: TGTGCCAGCGAAAGAGAAAATAGCAATCAGCCCCAGCATTTT

V: TRBV19
D: TRBD1
size: .
J: TRBJ1-2
CDR3: CASSRADRTYGYTF
DNA: TGTGCCAGTAGTAGGGCGGACAGGACGTATGGCTACACCTTC

V: TRBV6-2/TRBV6-3
D: .
size: few
J: TRBJ1-6
CDR3: CASSTVGRSPLHF
DNA: TGTGCCAGCAGCACAGTGGGACGCTCACCCCTCCACTTT

V: TRBV7-9
D: .
size: .
J: TRBJ2-2
CDR3: CASSPRDRGELFF
DNA: TGTGCCAGCAGCCCCCGGGACCGCGGGGAGCTGTTTTTT

V: TRBV30
D: .
size: .
J: TRBJ2-5
CDR3: CARGGSETQYF
DNA: TGTGCCCGAGGGGGGTCGGAGACCCAGTACTTC

V: TRBV7-9
D: TRBD1
size: .
J: TRBJ1-4
CDR3: CASSSTGASEKLFF
DNA: TGTGCCAGCAGCTCCACAGGGGCTAGCGAAAAACTGTTTTTT

V: TRBV7-9
D: TRBD1
size: .
J: TRBJ1-1
CDR3: CASSPQGGVTEAFF
DNA: TGTGCCAGCAGCCCCCAGGGGGGGGTCACTGAAGCTTTCTTT

V: TRBV11-2
D: .
size: .
J: TRBJ1-1
CDR3: CASSLDLVGIVAFF
DNA: TGTGCCAGCAGCTTAGATCTTGTAGGGATCGTAGCTTTCTTT

V: TRBV27
D: .
size: .
J: TRBJ1-1
CDR3: CASRGRGEAFF
DNA: TGTGCCAGCAGAGGGCGGGGTGAAGCTTTCTTT

V: TRBV4-3
D: TRBD2
size: .
J: TRBJ2-3
CDR3: CASSQEERGGTDTQYF
DNA: TGCGCCAGCAGCCAAGAAGAACGGGGGGGCACAGATACGCAGTATTTT

V: TRBV7-6
D: TRBD2
size: few
J: TRBJ2-7
CDR3: CASSPAGGLYEQYF
DNA: TGTGCCAGCAGCCCAGCGGGGGGGCTCTACGAGCAGTACTTC

V: TRBV7-9
D: .
size: .
J: TRBJ1-5
CDR3: CASSSTHLGGRSNQPQHF
DNA: TGTGCCAGCAGCTCCACGCATCTTGGGGGGAGGAGCAATCAGCCCCAGCATTTT